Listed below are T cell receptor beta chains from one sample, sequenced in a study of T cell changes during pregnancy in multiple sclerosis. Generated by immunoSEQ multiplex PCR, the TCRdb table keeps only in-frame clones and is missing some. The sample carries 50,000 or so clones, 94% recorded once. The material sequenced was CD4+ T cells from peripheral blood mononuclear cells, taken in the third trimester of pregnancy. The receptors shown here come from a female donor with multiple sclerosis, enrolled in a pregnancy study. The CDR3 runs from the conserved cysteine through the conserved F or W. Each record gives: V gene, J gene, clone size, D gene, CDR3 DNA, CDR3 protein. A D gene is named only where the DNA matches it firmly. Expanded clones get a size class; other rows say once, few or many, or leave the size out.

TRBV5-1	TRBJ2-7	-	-	TGCGCCAGCAGCCCGAGACTAGGAGGCCACGAGCAGTACTTC	CASSPRLGGHEQYF
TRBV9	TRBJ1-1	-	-	TGTGCCAGCAGCGTAGACATCGCCGCTGAAGCTTTCTTT	CASSVDIAAEAFF
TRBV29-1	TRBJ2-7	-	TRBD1	TGCAGCGCACAGGGGGGCTACGAGCAGTACTTC	CSAQGGYEQYF
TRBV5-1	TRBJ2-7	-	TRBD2	TGCGCCAGCAGCTTGGGGGGAAATAGCGGGGTCGGGGAGCAGTACTTC	CASSLGGNSGVGEQYF
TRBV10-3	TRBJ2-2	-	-	TGTGCCATCAGTGTTACGGGACAGAACACCGGGGAGCTGTTTTTT	CAISVTGQNTGELFF
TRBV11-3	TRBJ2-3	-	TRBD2	TGTGCCAGCAGCTCATCAGCGGGGAGGGGAGATACGCAGTATTTT	CASSSSAGRGDTQYF
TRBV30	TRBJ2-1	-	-	TGTGCCAGGTCCAGGGCCAATGAGCAGTTCTTC	CARSRANEQFF
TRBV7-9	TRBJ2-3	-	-	TGTGCCAGCAGCTTTGGGGGGGGGCAAGCTACGCAGTATTTT	CASSFGGGQATQYF
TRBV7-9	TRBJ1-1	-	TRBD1	TGTGCCAGCAGCCGTGACAGGGCTCCTACCGCCACCGGAGCTTTCTTT	CASSRDRAPTATGAFF
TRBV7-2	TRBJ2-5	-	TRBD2	TGTGCCAGCAGCCCCGGTAGCGGGATATGGGAGACCCAGTACTTC	CASSPGSGIWETQYF
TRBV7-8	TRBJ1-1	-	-	TGTGCCAGCAGCTTACACGGGACTGAACATACTGAAGCTTTCTTT	CASSLHGTEHTEAFF
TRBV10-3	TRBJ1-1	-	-	TGTGCCATCAGTGAGAGCGGACGGAAGAACACTGAAGCTTTCTTT	CAISESGRKNTEAFF
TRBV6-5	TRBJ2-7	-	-	TGTGCCAGCAGTTACGGCGGGATCGGGGTCGAGCAGTACTTC	CASSYGGIGVEQYF
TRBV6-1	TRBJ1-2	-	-	TGTGCCAGCAGTGAAGCGCTTCGGGCGGGCTTC	CASSEALRAGF
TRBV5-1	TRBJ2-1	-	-	TGCGCCAGCAGCTTGTCCGTGGGAGTTGCTACTGAGCAGTTCTTC	CASSLSVGVATEQFF
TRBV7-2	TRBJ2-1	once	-	TGTGCCAGCAGCTTAGTTGGTCAGGGGGCGGGAGTGCAGTTCTTC	CASSLVGQGAGVQFF
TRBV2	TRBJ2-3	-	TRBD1	TGTGCCAGCTGTCTACAGGGGGCCACAGATACGCAGTATTTT	CASCLQGATDTQYF
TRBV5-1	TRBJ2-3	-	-	TGCGCCAGCAGCCTTGTTGGAGCCACAGATACGCAGTATTTT	CASSLVGATDTQYF
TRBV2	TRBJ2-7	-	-	TGTGCCAGCAGATTAACAGGGCCTCCCTACGAGCAGTACTTC	CASRLTGPPYEQYF
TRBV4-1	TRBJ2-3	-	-	TGCGCCAGTCGTCGAACCCTCGCGGAAGTAGGTACGCAGTATTTT	CASRRTLAEVGTQYF
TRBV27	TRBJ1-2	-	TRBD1	TGTGCCAGCAGGCGGACAGGGGCTAATGGCTACACCTTC	CASRRTGANGYTF
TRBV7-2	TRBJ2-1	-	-	TGTGCCAGCAGCTTAGCGGCCTCGGGGGCCTACAATGAGCAGTTCTTC	CASSLAASGAYNEQFF
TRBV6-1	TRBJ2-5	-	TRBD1	TGTGCCAGCAACAGACAGGGTCGCTGGGGAGAGACCCAGTACTTC	CASNRQGRWGETQYF
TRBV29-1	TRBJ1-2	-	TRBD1	TGCAGCGTTTCGACAGGGGAGTATGGCTACACCTTC	CSVSTGEYGYTF
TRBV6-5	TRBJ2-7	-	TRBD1	TGTGCCAGCAGTGCGGACAGGAACGAGCAGTACTTC	CASSADRNEQYF
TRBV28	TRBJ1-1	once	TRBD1	TGTGCCAGCAGTATCAGGGGGCGGGCTGAAGCTTTCTTT	CASSIRGRAEAFF
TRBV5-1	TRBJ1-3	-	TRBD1	TGCGCCAGCAGCTCCGGACAGGGGCGAAACACCATATATTTT	CASSSGQGRNTIYF
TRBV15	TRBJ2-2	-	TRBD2	TGTGCCACCAGCCTAGCGGGAGTTACCGGGGAGCTGTTTTTT	CATSLAGVTGELFF
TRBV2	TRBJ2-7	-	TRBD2	TGTGCCAGCAGTCGACTAGCGGGAGGGCTTTCCGAGCAGTACTTC	CASSRLAGGLSEQYF
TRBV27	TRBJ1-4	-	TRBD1	TGTGCCAGCAGTTCTCAGGCCTTGCAGGGGGATCTACTGTTTTTT	CASSSQALQGDLLFF